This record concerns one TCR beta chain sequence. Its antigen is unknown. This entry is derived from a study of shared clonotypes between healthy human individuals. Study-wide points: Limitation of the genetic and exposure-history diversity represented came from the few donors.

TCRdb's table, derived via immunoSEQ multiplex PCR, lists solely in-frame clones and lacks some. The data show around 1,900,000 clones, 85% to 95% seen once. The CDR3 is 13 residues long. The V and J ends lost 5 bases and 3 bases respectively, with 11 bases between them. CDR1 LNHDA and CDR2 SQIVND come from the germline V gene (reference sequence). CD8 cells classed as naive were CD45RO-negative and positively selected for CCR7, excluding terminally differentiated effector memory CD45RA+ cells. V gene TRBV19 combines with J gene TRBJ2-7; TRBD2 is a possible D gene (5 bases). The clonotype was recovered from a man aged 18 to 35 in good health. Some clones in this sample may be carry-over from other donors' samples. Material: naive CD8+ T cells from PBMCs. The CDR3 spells CASSYGRGYEQYF. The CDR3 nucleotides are TGTGCCAGTAGTTATGGACGGGGCTACGAGCAGTACTTC.